Listed below are T cell receptor beta chains from one sample, sequenced in a study of multiple sclerosis patients with progressive multifocal leukoencephalopathy. The repertoire was sequenced with immunoSEQ multiplex PCR; TCRdb's copy has only in-frame clones and lacks some. There are approximately 35,000 clones in the sample; roughly 87% occur only once, and about 3.3% lies in the top ten. The input for sequencing was PBMCs, taken from a patient treated with natalizumab. Every receptor here comes from a human donor with progressive multifocal leukoencephalopathy. CDR3s include the opening cysteine and the closing phenylalanine or tryptophan. Fields, in order: CDR3 DNA, CDR3 protein, V gene, CDR3 length, J gene, D gene, clone size. D genes are given only for firm matches. Size values are once, few and many counts, or a class for expanded clones, and some rows have none.

CDR3 DNA: TGTGCCAGCGGCGTAGGGTCAGGGGTATCCTACGAGCAGTACTTC
CDR3 protein: CASGVGSGVSYEQYF
V gene: TRBV9
CDR3 length: 15
J gene: TRBJ2-7
D gene: -
clone size: -

CDR3 DNA: TGTGCCAGCAGCTCCACCGGGACGGGGAGCAATCAGCCCCAGCATTTT
CDR3 protein: CASSSTGTGSNQPQHF
V gene: TRBV7-8
CDR3 length: 16
J gene: TRBJ1-5
D gene: -
clone size: -

CDR3 DNA: TGTGCCAGCAGTCTCCATTCGTCCCGACTTCAGCCCCAGCATTTT
CDR3 protein: CASSLHSSRLQPQHF
V gene: TRBV27
CDR3 length: 15
J gene: TRBJ1-5
D gene: -
clone size: -

CDR3 DNA: TGTGCCAGCAGTGGGGCGGGCTATGGCTACACCTTC
CDR3 protein: CASSGAGYGYTF
V gene: TRBV28
CDR3 length: 12
J gene: TRBJ1-2
D gene: -
clone size: -

CDR3 DNA: TGTGCCAGCAGCCGCGCAGGGGGGGCCTATGGCTACACCTTC
CDR3 protein: CASSRAGGAYGYTF
V gene: TRBV4-2
CDR3 length: 14
J gene: TRBJ1-2
D gene: TRBD1
clone size: -

CDR3 DNA: TGTGCCAGCAGTTTATTTAAGGGACAGTCGGCTCCCCGCGAGCAGTACTTC
CDR3 protein: CASSLFKGQSAPREQYF
V gene: TRBV28
CDR3 length: 17
J gene: TRBJ2-7
D gene: TRBD1
clone size: -

CDR3 DNA: TGTGCCAGTAGACCAAGCGACAGACTTCGGACCTATGGCTACACCTTC
CDR3 protein: CASRPSDRLRTYGYTF
V gene: TRBV19
CDR3 length: 16
J gene: TRBJ1-2
D gene: -
clone size: few

CDR3 DNA: TGCGCCAGCAGCCAAGAAATAGGGGAGGGCCGGTACGAGCAGTACTTC
CDR3 protein: CASSQEIGEGRYEQYF
V gene: TRBV4-3
CDR3 length: 16
J gene: TRBJ2-7
D gene: TRBD2
clone size: -

CDR3 DNA: TGTGCCAGCAGCTTACTAGCGGGAGGGACCTACGAGCAGTACTTC
CDR3 protein: CASSLLAGGTYEQYF
V gene: TRBV7-2
CDR3 length: 15
J gene: TRBJ2-7
D gene: TRBD2
clone size: -

CDR3 DNA: TGTGCCAGCAGTCCATTCGGACTAGCGGCCATATACAATGAGCAGTTCTTC
CDR3 protein: CASSPFGLAAIYNEQFF
V gene: TRBV27
CDR3 length: 17
J gene: TRBJ2-1
D gene: TRBD2
clone size: once

CDR3 DNA: TGTGCCAGTAGTATCCGGGGCAGGTTGGCCACTGAAGCTTTCTTT
CDR3 protein: CASSIRGRLATEAFF
V gene: TRBV19
CDR3 length: 15
J gene: TRBJ1-1
D gene: -
clone size: once

CDR3 DNA: TGTGCCAGCTGGACAGGGGGCTTGGGCTACACCTTC
CDR3 protein: CASWTGGLGYTF
V gene: TRBV27
CDR3 length: 12
J gene: TRBJ1-2
D gene: TRBD1
clone size: -

CDR3 DNA: TGTGCCAGCAGCTCGATGTCCGACTACAATGAGCAGTTCTTC
CDR3 protein: CASSSMSDYNEQFF
V gene: TRBV11-3
CDR3 length: 14
J gene: TRBJ2-1
D gene: -
clone size: -

CDR3 DNA: TGTGCCAGCAACGGCGGGAGTAAGCACAATGAGCAGTTCTTC
CDR3 protein: CASNGGSKHNEQFF
V gene: TRBV6-5
CDR3 length: 14
J gene: TRBJ2-1
D gene: TRBD2
clone size: -

CDR3 DNA: TGTGCCAGCAGCTTGTGGCAGTTCCATATCTCTGGGGCCAACGTCCTGACTTTC
CDR3 protein: CASSLWQFHISGANVLTF
V gene: TRBV5-8
CDR3 length: 18
J gene: TRBJ2-6
D gene: -
clone size: -

CDR3 DNA: TGTGCCTGGAGCCCAGGAGTCTCTGGGGCCAACGTCCTGACTTTC
CDR3 protein: CAWSPGVSGANVLTF
V gene: TRBV30
CDR3 length: 15
J gene: TRBJ2-6
D gene: -
clone size: -

CDR3 DNA: TGTGCCAGCAGCTTATACAGGGGGCGTCAGCCCCAGCATTTT
CDR3 protein: CASSLYRGRQPQHF
V gene: TRBV7-2
CDR3 length: 14
J gene: TRBJ1-5
D gene: TRBD1
clone size: -

CDR3 DNA: TGTGCCACCAGCGGCGGGACTAGCGGGGTCAATGAGCAGTTCTTC
CDR3 protein: CATSGGTSGVNEQFF
V gene: TRBV15
CDR3 length: 15
J gene: TRBJ2-1
D gene: TRBD2
clone size: few

CDR3 DNA: TGTGCCAGCAGCCCGAACAGGGGTGGCTACACCTTC
CDR3 protein: CASSPNRGGYTF
V gene: TRBV28
CDR3 length: 12
J gene: TRBJ1-2
D gene: TRBD1
clone size: -

CDR3 DNA: TGCGCCAGCAGTGAGTCGACACAGGGGAGGTCCGGGGAGCTGTTTTTT
CDR3 protein: CASSESTQGRSGELFF
V gene: TRBV10-1
CDR3 length: 16
J gene: TRBJ2-2
D gene: -
clone size: -

CDR3 DNA: TGTGCCAGCAGACCCAGTAGCGGGACAGTCTACGAGCAGTACTTC
CDR3 protein: CASRPSSGTVYEQYF
V gene: TRBV11-2
CDR3 length: 15
J gene: TRBJ2-7
D gene: -
clone size: -

CDR3 DNA: TGCGCCAGCAGCTTGGGGGGCGCGGGTACTGAAGCTTTCTTT
CDR3 protein: CASSLGGAGTEAFF
V gene: TRBV5-1
CDR3 length: 14
J gene: TRBJ1-1
D gene: -
clone size: few

CDR3 DNA: TGTGCCAGCAGCAACCAGGCACTACACGAGCAGTACTTC
CDR3 protein: CASSNQALHEQYF
V gene: TRBV11-2
CDR3 length: 13
J gene: TRBJ2-7
D gene: -
clone size: -